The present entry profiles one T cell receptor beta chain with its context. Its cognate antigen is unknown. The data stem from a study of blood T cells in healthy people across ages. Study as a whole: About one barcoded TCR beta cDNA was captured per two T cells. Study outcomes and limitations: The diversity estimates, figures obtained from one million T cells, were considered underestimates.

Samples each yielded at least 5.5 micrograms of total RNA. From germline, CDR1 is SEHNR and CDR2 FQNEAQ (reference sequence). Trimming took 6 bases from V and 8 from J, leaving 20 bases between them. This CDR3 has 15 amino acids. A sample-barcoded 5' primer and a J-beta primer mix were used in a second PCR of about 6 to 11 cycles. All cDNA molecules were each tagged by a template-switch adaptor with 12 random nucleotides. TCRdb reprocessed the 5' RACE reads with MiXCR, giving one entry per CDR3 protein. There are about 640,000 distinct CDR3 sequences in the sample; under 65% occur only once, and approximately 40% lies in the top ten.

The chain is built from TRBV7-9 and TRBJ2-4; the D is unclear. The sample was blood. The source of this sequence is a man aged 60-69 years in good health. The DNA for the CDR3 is TGTGCCAGCAGAATGACGGGCTTAGTGAGTGACATTCAGTACTTC. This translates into CASRMTGLVSDIQYF. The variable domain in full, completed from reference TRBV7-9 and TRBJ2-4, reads DTGVSQNPRHKITKRGQNVTFRCDPISEHNRLYWYRQTLGQGPEFLTYFQNEAQLEKSRLLSDRFSAERPKGSFSTLEIQRTEQGDSAMYLCASRMTGLVSDIQYFGAGTRLSVL.